This T cell receptor (beta chain) was documented in a study of cytomegalovirus exposure and HLA in healthy donors. Whole-study context: Samples from HLA-typed donors yielded about 85 million unique TCRs in an early data release. Broader study findings: Compared with the approximately 680-donor mean, an Asian-associated ancestry cluster reportedly had fewer N-insertions, according to a later analysis. Several of the most significant clusters appeared linked to common viral pathogens, based on a later analysis.

The germline V and J ends were trimmed by 6 bases and 2 bases, with 10 bases remaining between them. Germline lookup yields CDR1 MNHNY and CDR2 SVGAGI (reference sequence). This CDR3 comprises 13 residues. Comments on this clone: What it recognizes is unknown.

In the PCR, 60 Vbeta and 13 Jbeta primers were used. Assay: immunoSEQ multiplex PCR; the TCRdb copy retains only in-frame clones and omits some. This sample has about 160,000 clones, with about 85% found just once. V is TRBV6-6 and J is TRBJ1-1; D possibly corresponds to TRBD1 (6 bases). Sequenced sample: PBMCs. The source is a man aged 50 or older in good health and CMV-seropositive. CDR3 loop: CASSSRGNTEAFF. The CDR3 DNA reads TGTGCCAGCAGCTCCAGGGGAAACACTGAAGCTTTCTTT.